This T cell receptor beta chain was documented in a study of T cells in tuberculosis. Across the whole study: The T cells targeted glucose monomycolate, a mycobacterial lipid, via CD1B. General study points: T cells binding CD1B-GMM tetramer weakly possibly escaped the sort.

TCRdb's copy holds only in-frame clones and misses some; the assay was immunoSEQ multiplex PCR. The sample comprises more than 70,000 clones, roughly 93% of which are singletons, and 1.5% to 2% rests with the top ten. Thawed, overnight-rested PBMC were stained with GMM-loaded CD1B tetramer, viability dye and anti-CD3, then sorted. The lipid loaded on the CD1B tetramers was C32 glucose monomycolate from Rhodococcus equi. Tetramer-negative cells, approximately 90,000 per donor, were also sorted. The CDR3 has 16 amino acids. Sequencing was done on a sample of CD1b-GMM tetramer-negative cells sorted from PBMCs. The chain recombines TRBV21-1 with TRBJ1-1. TRBV21-1 is a pseudogene segment. The clonotype comes from an adult woman with latent tuberculosis. CDR3 protein: CASSKVPGWSGTEAFF. CDR3 nucleotide sequence: TGTGCCAGCAGCAAAGTTCCGGGTTGGAGTGGCACTGAAGCTTTCTTT.